A single sample is the source of the 30 T cell receptor beta chains below, sequenced in a study of regulatory T cells in long-lasting Graves disease. iRepertoire HTBI primers and Arm-PCR of CDR3 regions built TCR beta libraries. TCRdb re-analysed the multiplex PCR reads in MiXCR, keeping a single row per CDR3 protein. The table shows roughly 400,000 distinct CDR3 sequences, with less than 25% occurring only once. Indicated time point: persistent/refractory GD, antithyroid drugs over 5 years with positive TRAb. There was RNA extracted from PBMCs, and the TCR library was made from it. The sample here was peripheral blood mononuclear cells (PBMCs), taken when the disease was refractory, from a patient treated with antithyroid drugs. These receptors were obtained from a female donor with Graves disease.

J is TRBJ2-4 and V is TRBV19, with D unresolved. The CDR3 has 12 amino acids. V lost 5 bases to trimming and J lost 3 bases, with 5 bases between them. Germline CDR1 reads LNHDA; CDR2 reads SQIVND (reference sequence). DNA of the CDR3: TGTGCCAGTAGTTTTGACAAAAACATTCAGTACTTC. Translation: CASSFDKNIQYF.

This clonotype was seen a few times. A much larger clone differs from this one at a single base, so this may be a read error. The missing conserved phenylalanine or tryptophan at the end of this CDR3 makes a read error likely. The chain couples TRBV12-3 or TRBV12-4 to TRBJ1-1; unclear D gene. Trimming left V 5 bases short and J 1 base short, with 14 bases between. The CDR3 is 15 residues long. This chain's CDR3 is CASSEQPVTNTEAFS. CDR3 bases: TGTGCCAGCAGTGAACAACCGGTGACGAACACTGAAGCTTTCTCT.

Points on this clonotype: A much larger clone lies a single base off, so this may be a read error. V and J are TRBV29-1 and TRBJ2-5; 10 bases align to TRBD2. Germline CDR1 SQVTM, CDR2 ANQGSEA. V lost 7 bases and J lost 0; bases outside the gene matches: 14. This CDR3 contains 17 residues. The CDR3 sequence: CSATAGGPHSYQETQYF. The CDR3 DNA follows: TGCAGCGCGACAGCGGGAGGGCCGCACTCTTACCAAGAGACCCAGTACTTC.

V is TRBV20-1 and J is TRBJ2-2; no clear D gene. Germline values: CDR1 DFQATT, CDR2 SNEGSKA (reference sequence). V was cut by 1 base and J by 4 bases, with 10 bases left in between. The CDR3 is made up of 14 amino acids. In DNA form, the CDR3 reads TGCAGTGCTAGAGTCGGACCTAGCACCGGGGAGCTGTTTTTT. Protein: CSARVGPSTGELFF.

This clonotype was recorded many times. V and J are TRBV20-1 and TRBJ2-7, with 7 positions matching TRBD2. The germline V gene has CDR1 DFQATT and CDR2 SNEGSKA (reference sequence). Unmatched junction bases numbered 11, after V lost 6 bases and J lost 0 bases. The length of the CDR3 is 15 residues. The chain's CDR3 is CSALDTGGSSYEQYF. In DNA, the CDR3 is TGCAGTGCGCTAGATACCGGCGGGAGCTCCTACGAGCAGTACTTC.

V is TRBV28 and J is TRBJ1-4; D perhaps matches TRBD1 (5 bases). Trimming took off 1 base at V and 4 bases at J, with 16 bases between the two ends. The CDR3 consists of 17 residues. The germline gives CDR1 MDHEN, CDR2 SYDVKM. The CDR3 sequence is CASSLSQWGTLNEKLFF. The CDR3 DNA sequence: TGTGCCAGCAGTTTATCTCAATGGGGGACCCTTAATGAAAAACTGTTTTTT.

This clonotype has a count of ten or more. The chain combines TRBV12-3 or TRBV12-4 with TRBJ2-5, with 10 bases matching TRBD2. The CDR3 runs to 18 residues. The trim removed 1 base at V and 1 base at J, leaving 9 bases unmatched. This CDR3 reads CASSLVLGLADPQETQYF. DNA of the CDR3: TGTGCCAGCAGTTTAGTCCTAGGACTAGCGGACCCCCAAGAGACCCAGTACTTC.

The chain links TRBV7-2 to TRBJ2-7; 8 bases match TRBD2. Germline V gene sequence: CDR1 SGHTA, CDR2 FQGNSA. V lost 2 bases to trimming and J lost 1 base; unmatched junction nucleotides: 4. The length of the CDR3 is 15 residues. The CDR3 DNA is TGTGCCAGCAGCTTAATGGCGGGAGGATCCTACGAGCAGTACTTC. Translated, it gives CASSLMAGGSYEQYF.

Remarks on this clonotype: One end of the junction varies from germline; a read error may be responsible. The chain links TRBV28 to TRBJ1-5; TRBD1 might be the D (5 bases). This CDR3 has 16 residues. Germline-derived CDR1 and CDR2 are MDHEN and SYDVKM. The chain's CDR3 is CASSESRGRSNQPQHF. The DNA of the CDR3 is TGCGCCAGCAGTGAGTCGAGGGGACGGAGCAATCAGCCCCAGCATTTT.

This clonotype was seen ten or more times. This chain uses TRBV12-3 or TRBV12-4 with TRBJ2-7, with a weak D call TRBD2 (6 bases). The CDR3 is 15 residues long. The ends were cut back, 3 bases at V and 4 bases at J, with 16 bases in the middle. For the CDR3, the DNA is TGTGCCAGCAGTTTGCGCGGGACGACTGGTTACGAGCAGTACTTC. It specifies CASSLRGTTGYEQYF.

This clonotype occurred many times. V gene TRBV5-1 combines with J gene TRBJ2-7; 11 positions match TRBD2. CDR1 and CDR2 (germline): SGHRS, YFSETQ. With 4 bases clipped from V and 3 bases from J, the junction kept 6 bases outside the gene matches. This CDR3 has 15 residues. CDR3 residues: CASSPLTSGVYEQYF. The DNA of the CDR3 is TGCGCCAGCAGCCCCCTGACTAGCGGGGTCTACGAGCAGTACTTC.

V and J are TRBV7-2 and TRBJ2-4; D possibly corresponds to TRBD1 (5 bases). Per germline, CDR1 SGHTA and CDR2 FQGNSA. V was shortened by 1 base and J by 3 bases, with 10 bases between the two germline ends. The CDR3 sequence is 15 residues long. Here the CDR3 DNA reads TGTGCCAGCAGCTTAGGACAGAGTCTCAAAAACATTCAGTACTTC. As protein: CASSLGQSLKNIQYF.

This chain connects TRBV15 to TRBJ2-3, with TRBD1 matching over 8 bases. The V gene's germline CDR1 is LNHNV and CDR2 YYDKDF (reference sequence). The CDR3 extends over 15 amino acids. Losses at the gene ends were 2 bases for V and 4 bases for J; bases not matched to a gene: 5. The CDR3 loop is CATSRPTGASDTQYF. The CDR3 nucleotides are TGTGCCACCAGCAGACCGACAGGGGCGTCAGATACGCAGTATTTT.

In its sample, this clonotype was seen a few times. The J gene is TRBJ1-3, the V gene TRBV6-1; 7 bases match TRBD1. V lost 7 bases and J lost 3; bases outside the gene matches: 12. The germline V gene has CDR1 MNHNS and CDR2 SASEGT. CDR3 length: 16 amino acids. In DNA form, the CDR3 reads TGTGCCAGCAATGACACAGGGGACGTGGGTGGAAACACCATATATTTT. Translation gives CASNDTGDVGGNTIYF.

This clonotype was counted ten times or more. The J gene is TRBJ2-7, the V gene TRBV11-2, with 13 bases that match TRBD2. The CDR3 is 17 residues long. Germline loops: CDR1 SGHAT, CDR2 FQNNGV. The ends lost 4 bases at V and 5 bases at J; junction bases unmatched: 11. The CDR3, as DNA: TGTGCCAGCAGCTCATTGAGACTAGCGGGAGGTCTCCACGAGCAGTACTTC. Its translation: CASSSLRLAGGLHEQYF.

This clonotype was detected only a few times. The rearrangement uses TRBV28 and TRBJ2-1; the match to TRBD2 covers 13 bases. This CDR3 has 16 residues. Germline V gene data show CDR1 as MDHEN and CDR2 as SYDVKM. J was trimmed by 9 bases and V by 1 base; bases with no gene match: 6. In nucleotides, the CDR3 is TGTGCCAGCAGTTTATTAGGACTAGCGGGAGAAGTTGAGCAGTTCTTC. Translated, it gives CASSLLGLAGEVEQFF.

The chain carries TRBV29-1 and TRBJ2-7; D might be TRBD2 (7 bases). CDR3 length: 11 residues. CDR1 is SQVTM, CDR2 ANQGSEA, per germline. V was cut by 4 bases and J by 5 bases, with 9 bases left in between. The CDR3 is CSVGGGDEQYF. As DNA, the CDR3 is TGCAGCGTTGGGGGGGGCGACGAGCAGTACTTC.

In its sample, this clonotype was seen many times. The chain has TRBV7-9 and TRBJ2-6; either TRBD1 or TRBD2 may fit D (5 bases each). In germline, CDR1 is SEHNR, CDR2 FQNEAQ (reference sequence). CDR3 size: 16 residues. V was clipped by 1 base and J by 0 bases, with 7 bases between them. The CDR3 nucleotides are TGTGCCAGCAGCTTAGTTGGGGGCTCTGGGGCCAACGTCCTGACTTTC. This codes for CASSLVGGSGANVLTF. The whole variable domain, remainder taken from reference TRBV7-9 and TRBJ2-6, is DTGVSQNPRHKITKRGQNVTFRCDPISEHNRLYWYRQTLGQGPEFLTYFQNEAQLEKSRLLSDRFSAERPKGSFSTLEIQRTEQGDSAMYLCASSLVGGSGANVLTFGAGSRLTVL.

This clonotype has a handful of counts. V and J are TRBV7-8 and TRBJ1-1; perhaps TRBD1 as D (6 bases). Germline values: CDR1 SGHVS, CDR2 FQNEAQ. The CDR3 has 16 amino acids. V was pared by 1 base and J by 4 bases, with 16 bases between. For the CDR3, the DNA is TGTGCCAGCAGCTTAGATTGGACAGTGGCTGTCACTGAAGCTTTCTTT. Amino acids: CASSLDWTVAVTEAFF.

Of note for this clonotype: The CDR3 carries no conserved terminal phenylalanine or tryptophan, so it likely arises from a read error. V is TRBV7-2 and J is TRBJ1-6, with TRBD1 identical over 7 bases. V shed 2 bases and J 0 bases; nucleotides not matched to a gene: 19. CDR3 length equals 22 residues. Germline assignment: CDR1 SGHTA and CDR2 FQGNSA. CDR3 in amino acids: CASSLIIGWDSQGNSYNSPLHS. CDR3 bases: TGTGCCAGCAGCTTAATCATTGGGTGGGACAGCCAAGGGAACTCCTATAATTCACCCCTCCACTCT.

The table lists this clonotype with a few counts. The chain joins TRBV6-5 to TRBJ1-1; D gene uncertain. Germline V gene sequence: CDR1 MNHEY, CDR2 SVGAGI. The CDR3 consists of 15 residues. V was clipped by 0 bases and J by 0 bases, with 8 bases between them. In nucleotides, the CDR3 is TGTGCCAGCAGTTACTCGAGAGGGTTGAACACTGAAGCTTTCTTT. As protein: CASSYSRGLNTEAFF.

This clonotype was seen repeatedly, ten times or more. V is TRBV27 and J is TRBJ2-7; TRBD1 matches at 7 bases. The V gene end was trimmed by 6 bases and the J gene end by 3 bases; junction bases not matched to a gene: 5. The germline CDR1 and CDR2 sequences are MNHEY and SMNVEV (reference sequence). The CDR3 spans 13 residues. The CDR3 loop reads CASRATGFYEQYF. In nucleotides, the CDR3 is TGTGCCAGCAGGGCGACAGGGTTCTACGAGCAGTACTTC.

This clonotype was counted between two and nine times. The chain has TRBV6-2 or TRBV6-3 and TRBJ2-5; unclear D gene. Germline-derived CDR1 and CDR2 are MNHEY and SVGEGT. The CDR3 runs 12 residues. Trimming shortened V by 6 bases and J by 5 bases, and 10 bases separated the two germline ends. This CDR3 reads CASSPIAETQYF. CDR3 DNA sequence: TGTGCCAGCAGCCCTATAGCTGAGACCCAGTACTTC.

The rearrangement links TRBV3-1 to TRBJ2-7; 7 bases map to TRBD2. CDR3 length: 14 residues. Per germline, CDR1 LGHDT and CDR2 YNNKEL (reference sequence). J was trimmed by 4 bases and V by 1 base; bases with no gene match: 4. In DNA, the CDR3 is TGTGCCAGCAGCCAAGGCGGGAGTTGGTACGAGCAGTACTTC. It is translated as CASSQGGSWYEQYF.

A word on this clonotype: A much larger clone lies one base from this, so it may be a read error. The chain has TRBV30 and TRBJ1-1; D gene unclear. The CDR3 consists of 11 residues. V was pared by 2 bases and J by 6 bases, with 7 bases between. Germline lookup yields CDR1 GTSNPN and CDR2 SVGIG (reference sequence). The CDR3 loop reads CAWSYNAEAFF. Written as DNA, the CDR3 is TGTGCCTGGAGTTATAACGCTGAAGCTTTCTTT.

The CDR3 DNA is TGTGCCAGCAGAGAGGACGGGGGGCCCATTTGTGGCTACACCTTC. This encodes CASREDGGPICGYTF. J is TRBJ1-2 and V is TRBV12-3 or TRBV12-4; maybe TRBD1 (6 bases). The CDR3 length is 15 residues. V was trimmed by 6 bases and J by 7 bases, leaving 21 bases between them.

CDR3 loop: CASSLFGQGAFYEQYF. For the CDR3, the DNA is TGTGCCAGCAGTTTATTTGGACAGGGGGCTTTCTACGAGCAGTACTTC. J is TRBJ2-7 and V is TRBV12-3 or TRBV12-4; 11 positions match TRBD1. The CDR3 is made up of 16 amino acids. Trimming removed 2 bases from V and 3 bases from J; junction bases left unmatched: 6.

This clonotype occurred many times. The genes are TRBV20-1 and TRBJ1-5, with D perhaps matching TRBD1 (5 bases). The germline CDR1 and CDR2 sequences are DFQATT and SNEGSKA (reference sequence). The germline V and J ends were trimmed by 4 bases and 0 bases, with 7 bases remaining between them. This CDR3 has 13 amino acids. The CDR3 sequence is CSAKGSSNQPQHF. In DNA, the CDR3 is TGCAGTGCTAAGGGGAGTAGCAATCAGCCCCAGCATTTT.

This clonotype was counted at least ten times. The chain joins TRBV9 to TRBJ1-3; 8 bases match TRBD1. This CDR3 region has 14 residues. V shed 3 bases and J 4 bases; nucleotides not matched to a gene: 3. Germline loops: CDR1 SGDLS, CDR2 YYNGEE. CDR3 sequence (DNA): TGTGCCAGCAGCGGACAGGGGTTGGGAAACACCATATATTTT. Its protein product is CASSGQGLGNTIYF. Together with reference TRBV9 and TRBJ1-3, the CDR3 gives the full variable domain: DSGVTQTPKHLITATGQRVTLRCSPRSGDLSVYWYQQSLDQGLQFLIQYYNGEERAKGNILERFSAQQFPDLHSELNLSSLELGDSALYFCASSGQGLGNTIYFGEGSWLTVV.

The rearrangement joins TRBV6-9 to TRBJ1-6; 7 bases fit TRBD1. Germline CDR1 MNHGY, CDR2 SVAAGI. J gave up 9 bases and V 4 bases, and 12 bases lay outside the gene matches. CDR3 length equals 16 residues. CDR3 in amino acids: CASSFSTDRAGSPLHF. For the CDR3, the DNA is TGTGCCAGCAGTTTCTCGACCGACAGGGCGGGTTCACCCCTCCACTTT.